This passage covers 19 T cell receptor beta chains from one sample sequenced in a study of technical replicates of blood from several donors. Method: immunoSEQ multiplex PCR; TCRdb's copy keeps in-frame clones and lacks some. The data contain more than 70,000 clones, 92% of them singletons. Sequenced sample: T cells isolated from PBMCs. All receptors derive from a human donor in good health.

In DNA, the CDR3 is TGTGCCAGCAGCCTATGGGGCATTCATTCCGAGCAGTACTTC. Encoded protein: CASSLWGIHSEQYF. V gene TRBV6-5 combines with J gene TRBJ2-7; D perhaps matches TRBD1 (5 bases). The CDR3 has 14 residues. Trimming stripped 6 bases from V and 6 bases from J, with 18 bases between. Germline values: CDR1 MNHEY, CDR2 SVGAGI.

The DNA of the CDR3 is TGTGCCAGCAGCACACAGGGGGGAGGCTATGGCTACACCTTC. It is translated as CASSTQGGGYGYTF. The chain combines TRBV7-9 with TRBJ1-2; 8 nucleotides agree with TRBD1. After removal of 5 bases from V and 4 bases from J, the junction contained 6 bases not matched to a gene. Germline CDR1 is SEHNR and CDR2 is FQNEAQ (reference sequence). The CDR3 contains 14 residues.

This sequence joins TRBV4-1 and TRBJ2-1; no clear D gene. Trimming shortened V by 0 bases and J by 7 bases, and 4 bases separated the two germline ends. Per the germline V gene, CDR1 is MGHRA and CDR2 is YSYEKL. This CDR3 comprises 12 residues. Here the CDR3 DNA reads TGCGCCAGCAGCCAAGATCCGAATGAGCAGTTCTTC. Translating gives CASSQDPNEQFF.

The chain couples TRBV7-9 to TRBJ1-4; TRBD1 might be the D (5 bases). V was shortened by 1 base and J by 8 bases, with 14 bases between the two germline ends. This CDR3 region has 15 residues. Germline CDR1 is SEHNR and CDR2 is FQNEAQ (reference sequence). The CDR3 protein is CASSLGFGAREKLFF. Written as DNA, the CDR3 is TGTGCCAGCAGCTTAGGATTTGGGGCTAGGGAAAAACTGTTTTTT. Based on the CDR3 plus reference TRBV7-9 and TRBJ1-4, the full variable domain is DTGVSQNPRHKITKRGQNVTFRCDPISEHNRLYWYRQTLGQGPEFLTYFQNEAQLEKSRLLSDRFSAERPKGSFSTLEIQRTEQGDSAMYLCASSLGFGAREKLFFGSGTQLSVL.

The chain couples TRBV13 to TRBJ1-2; maybe TRBD1 (5 bases). This CDR3 region has 14 residues. V lost 1 base and J lost 8, with 14 bases in between. Germline V gene sequence: CDR1 PRHDT, CDR2 FYEKMQ (reference sequence). CDR3 DNA: TGTGCCAGCAGCTTAGCCCAGGGACGGGAGGGCTACACCTTC. Translating it yields CASSLAQGREGYTF.

V usage is TRBV14 and J usage is TRBJ1-1; D gene ambiguous. V lost 2 bases to trimming and J lost 4 bases, with 5 bases between them. Per germline, CDR1 SGHDN and CDR2 FVKESK. The CDR3 is 12 residues long. CDR3 amino acids: CASSQYVTEAFF. The CDR3 coding sequence is TGTGCCAGCAGCCAATATGTCACTGAAGCTTTCTTT.

CDR3 DNA sequence: TGTGCCAGCAGCTTCTTGGGGCGGGAGGCGTCCGGGGAGCTGTTTTTT. Translated, it gives CASSFLGREASGELFF. The rearrangement links TRBV7-6 to TRBJ2-2, with 8 bases identical to TRBD2. The CDR3 contains 16 residues. Looked up from germline, CDR1 is SGHVS and CDR2 is FNYEAQ. With 3 bases clipped from V and 6 bases from J, the junction kept 9 bases outside the gene matches.

This clone was observed a single time. The chain carries TRBV15 and TRBJ1-6; 7 nucleotides agree with TRBD1. The germline gives CDR1 LNHNV, CDR2 YYDKDF (reference sequence). The CDR3 consists of 18 residues. V lost 0 bases, J lost 10 bases, and 15 bases stayed unmatched. The DNA for the CDR3 is TGTGCCACCAGCAGAGAGATCATTCAGGGGGTGCTGGGCTCACCCCTCCACTTT. Encoded protein: CATSREIIQGVLGSPLHF.

This chain uses TRBV2 with TRBJ1-6; D is undetermined. This CDR3 is 14 amino acids long. Germline V gene data show CDR1 as SNHLY and CDR2 as FYNNEI. Deletions cut 3 bases from V and 2 bases from J, with 5 bases between. The CDR3: CASSDKTYNSPLHF. CDR3 DNA sequence: TGTGCCAGCAGTGACAAAACCTATAATTCACCCCTCCACTTT.

The chain couples TRBV5-6 to TRBJ1-2; TRBD1 aligns across 7 bases. In germline, CDR1 is SGHDT, CDR2 YYEEEE. This CDR3 has 14 amino acids. V trimming: 0 bases; J trimming: 8 bases; junction bases outside the gene matches: 7. CDR3 DNA: TGTGCCAGCAGCTTGGCCACACAGGGGCACGGCTACACCTTC. The encoded protein is CASSLATQGHGYTF.

The V call is TRBV6-1, the J call TRBJ2-1; 7 positions agree with TRBD2. The junction had 9 bases not matched to a gene; V was cut back by 3 bases and J by 4 bases. CDR3 size: 16 residues. The germline CDR1 and CDR2 sequences are MNHNS and SASEGT. CDR3 residues: CASSEGGGWVYNEQFF. The CDR3 DNA reads TGTGCCAGCAGTGAGGGGGGGGGTTGGGTATACAATGAGCAGTTCTTC.

This clone appeared once. V and J are TRBV15 and TRBJ2-7, with TRBD1 matching 9 bases. The germline V gene encodes CDR1 LNHNV and CDR2 YYDKDF (reference sequence). The CDR3 contains 14 residues. Trimming at V came to 3 bases and at J to 4 bases, leaving 4 bases not matched to a gene. CDR3 coding DNA: TGTGCCACCAGCAGGGTGGGACAGGGATACGAGCAGTACTTC. Amino acid sequence: CATSRVGQGYEQYF.

The rearrangement uses TRBV2 and TRBJ2-5; D is unresolved. The CDR3 spans 11 residues. Germline-derived CDR1 and CDR2 are SNHLY and FYNNEI. The ends were cut back, 4 bases at V and 3 bases at J, with 3 bases in the middle. DNA for the CDR3: TGTGCCAGCAGTGCGGAAGAGACCCAGTACTTC. As protein: CASSAEETQYF.

The chain couples TRBV5-6 to TRBJ2-6; TRBD2 is a possible D gene (6 bases). V lost 2 bases, J lost 0 bases, and 15 bases lay in between. This CDR3 is built from 18 residues. Germline V gene data show CDR1 as SGHDT and CDR2 as YYEEEE. CDR3 loop: CASSLMGLSLSGANVLTF. In DNA, the CDR3 is TGTGCCAGCAGCTTAATGGGACTCTCCCTCTCTGGGGCCAACGTCCTGACTTTC.

The V gene is TRBV10-1, the J gene TRBJ1-5, with TRBD1 identical over 12 bases. Germline V gene sequence: CDR1 WNHNN, CDR2 SYGVQD (reference sequence). With V trimmed by 7 bases and J by 3 bases, 16 bases remained unmatched. The CDR3 consists of 19 residues. The CDR3 region is CASIPKGDRGRFYNQPQHF. The CDR3 DNA sequence: TGCGCCAGCATCCCTAAAGGGGACAGGGGGCGTTTTTACAATCAGCCCCAGCATTTT.

This chain joins TRBV19 and TRBJ1-4, with TRBD1 matching 9 bases. This CDR3 contains 17 residues. CDR1 is LNHDA and CDR2 is SQIVND in the germline V gene (reference sequence). Germline trimming cut 4 bases from V and 8 bases from J; bases unmatched to any gene: 14. CDR3 coding DNA: TGTGCCAGTAGTACCGTCCCGGGACAGGGAAGAGGGGAAAAACTGTTTTTT. Protein sequence: CASSTVPGQGRGEKLFF.

This sequence joins TRBV28 and TRBJ2-3, with TRBD2 identical over 7 bases. The V and J ends lost 3 bases and 11 bases, in that order; junction bases with no gene match: 17. Germline assignment: CDR1 MDHEN and CDR2 SYDVKM. This CDR3 comprises 16 residues. The chain's CDR3 is CASSFRASGALQEQYF. The CDR3 DNA reads TGTGCCAGCAGTTTTCGGGCTAGCGGCGCACTTCAGGAGCAGTATTTT.

The genes are TRBV11-2 and TRBJ1-2; maybe TRBD1 (6 bases). Trimming pared 4 bases from V and 9 bases from J, leaving 12 bases between. Germline V gives CDR1 SGHAT, CDR2 FQNNGV. This CDR3 spans 12 amino acids. CDR3 in DNA: TGTGCCAGCAGCTACGAGGGGGATAGCTACACCTTC. Translating it yields CASSYEGDSYTF.

This chain connects TRBV7-2 to TRBJ1-1; D ambiguous. V was clipped by 2 bases and J by 3 bases, with 13 bases between them. Germline values: CDR1 SGHTA, CDR2 FQGNSA. CDR3 size: 15 residues. CDR3: CASSLSGGSYTEAFF. In DNA form, the CDR3 reads TGTGCCAGCAGCTTAAGCGGCGGGTCCTACACTGAAGCTTTCTTT.